The TCR beta chain under discussion was sequenced for a study of shared clonotypes between healthy human individuals. Study-wide context: CD4 naive and CD4 memory each took three plates per donor, while CD8 naive took two and CD8 memory one.

CDR1 and CDR2 (germline): SGHTA, FQGNSA. The CDR3 extends over 16 amino acids. The V end lost 2 bases, the J end lost 1 base, and 14 bases lay between the germline ends. When replicate PCRs were run on sorted subsets, they used 200 ng DNA, some 30,000 T cell genomes. Profiled with immunoSEQ multiplex PCR; TCRdb holds only in-frame clones, not every one. In the table there are 950,000 to 1,100,000 clones, 78% of which are singletons. The chain has TRBV7-2 and TRBJ1-1; D call uncertain. What was sequenced was memory CD4+ T cells from PBMCs. Subset meaning: CD45RA-negative fraction. The origin of this receptor is a man aged 18 to 30 in good health. Some clones in this sample may be carry-over from other donors' samples. For the CDR3, the DNA is TGTGCCAGCAGCTTACACCCTCCTTCTACGAACACTGAAGCTTTCTTT. It codes for CASSLHPPSTNTEAFF.